This TCR beta chain was obtained from a study of blood T cell repertoires in COVID-19. The V gene's germline CDR1 is LNHDA and CDR2 SQIVND (reference sequence). Trimming removed 1 base from V and 2 bases from J; junction bases left unmatched: 5. This CDR3 comprises 17 residues. Some clones are missing from TCRdb's copy, which holds only in-frame ones; the method was immunoSEQ multiplex PCR. Among roughly 230,000 clones listed, nearly 90% were seen once. The chain recombines TRBV19 with TRBJ1-5; 10 bases are a match to TRBD1. Sequencing used peripheral blood. The receptor was isolated from an older woman with COVID-19, enrolled during active disease. CDR3 nucleotides: TGTGCCAGTAGTATAGGGGACAGGGGATGGCGCAATCAGCCCCAGCATTTT. Translation gives CASSIGDRGWRNQPQHF.